This TCR beta chain derives from a study of Ad26.COV2.S vaccination and SARS-CoV-2 variants. The wider study: Ad26.COV2.S shots went into the muscle once or twice, 56 days apart.

Treatment in this sample: 19 received Ad26.COV2.S at low or high dose, single or two shots; about 5 received placebo; per-sample allocation not given. Day 63 following the first vaccine or placebo injection was when the samples were taken. Broader study findings: Breadth of non-spike TCRs did not differ between vaccinees and placebo recipients.

Concerning this clone: The antigen remains unidentified.

Trimming removed 0 bases from V and 0 bases from J, with 7 bases in between. The germline V gene encodes CDR1 GTSNPN and CDR2 SVGIG (reference sequence). The CDR3 loop spans 14 amino acids. Assay used: immunoSEQ multiplex PCR; TCRdb lists only in-frame clones, some missing. The table includes some 250,000 clones, over 75% detected once. The sequences come from peripheral blood, collected in a trial of Ad26.COV2.S vaccine versus placebo. The chain recombines TRBV30 with TRBJ2-3; tentatively, D is TRBD1 (5 bases). The source of this sequence is a person between 18 and 59 years old who received the Ad26.COV2.S COVID-19 vaccine or a placebo. Written as DNA, the CDR3 is TGTGCCTGGAGTGTACAGGCCAGCACAGATACGCAGTATTTT. This encodes CAWSVQASTDTQYF.